This is a list of T cell receptor beta chains from one sample in a study of cytomegalovirus exposure and HLA in healthy donors. Repertoires were generated with immunoSEQ multiplex PCR, while TCRdb's copy carries only in-frame clones and drops some. The table lists 150,000 to 180,000 clones, around 80% of them singletons. Sequencing was performed on PBMCs. All receptors come from a man aged 25 to 40 in good health and CMV-seropositive. Each CDR3 is given with its conserved first and last residue.

v_call,cdr3_aa
TRBV28,CASSLDLAGERGNIQYF
TRBV29-1,CSVAQGPSYEQYF
TRBV5-1,CASSFYGTDYYF
TRBV5-1,CASRHDRGRGNTIYF
TRBV28,CASSLTSGSSYNEQFF
TRBV7-3,CASSLVDRGSYDEQFF
TRBV29-1,CSVAGLNTEAFF
TRBV5-1,CASGTSGQDAHYYEQYF
TRBV28,CASSPTRPGFRAFF
TRBV7-8,CATGWAGGTYEQYF
TRBV5-1,CASSLFGDSYGYTF
TRBV19,CASSMSTGVLAFF
TRBV13,CASSLGRVPFTYGYTF
TRBV6-6,CASSKPSGSSYEQYF
TRBV7-9,CASSDYEKLFF
TRBV9,CASSLRGDRDTIEQYF
TRBV4-2,CASSQGQSSQETQYF
TRBV7-2,CASSSVPNYGYTF
TRBV10-1,CASSVGLHSPGDEQFF
TRBV25-1,CASSESWGHQPQHF
TRBV4-2,CASSQDRSGMRYF
TRBV6-5,CASSYSGQSGPGELFF
TRBV15,CATSRGGRGNTEAFF
TRBV7-2,CASSLGGTQTQYF
TRBV28,CASSIGGTSGYTF
TRBV20-1,CSARAPREQYF
TRBV9,CASSADGQAGTEAFF
TRBV15,CAIKRDRTYNEQFF
TRBV5-8,CASSLGGSGNTVEYF
TRBV7-2,CASSSSTGTTEAFF
TRBV7-6,CASSLAGGPHEQYF
TRBV4-1,CASSQEDSSSYEQYF
TRBV28,CASSLPGHSYEQYF
TRBV2,CASGREVHEQYF
TRBV5-4,CASSFGGGADNEQFF
TRBV6-5,CASSWLTGSHEQYF
TRBV27,CASSLSRVPYEQYF
TRBV6-5,CASRGQGNQPQHF
TRBV27,CASSLVAGENTGELFF
TRBV5-6,CASSAQYNEQFF
TRBV29-1,CSAGQGEETQYF
TRBV4-1,CASSQDLEGYEQYF
TRBV10-2,CASSEGLEGEQYF
TRBV7-3,CASSANPNTEAFF
TRBV19,CASSGQGFVDEQYF
TRBV5-4,CASGARGLAEPTDTQYF
TRBV12-5,CATRDSSNTGELFF
TRBV18,CASSPRGELNEQFF
TRBV4-2,CASSQTSSGTYEQYF
TRBV30,CAWSVGGRVYEQYF
TRBV28,CASSVDNEQFF
TRBV11-2,CASSSSGTLAKNIQYF
TRBV5-4,CASSFPQMNTGELFF
TRBV1,CTSSPQGGETQYF